The 15 T cell receptor beta chains given below trace back to one sample, sequenced in a study of CD8+ T cells in alopecia areata. It was cDNA, reverse transcribed from extracted RNA, that served as the sequencing template. Profiling relied on immunoSEQ multiplex PCR, and the TCRdb table lists in-frame clones only, not all of them. The sample lists 150,000 to 200,000 clones; 50% to 75% were seen once. The source material was CD4+ T cells sorted from blood, sampled at week 0. The receptors stem from a human donor with alopecia areata.

This clone was counted only a few times. The chain has TRBV29-1 and TRBJ1-1; D call uncertain. Trimming removed 7 bases from V and 1 base from J, with 10 bases in between. Germline CDR1 is SQVTM and CDR2 is ANQGSEA. The CDR3 is 12 residues long. The CDR3 region is CSGHYSNTEAFF. The CDR3 nucleotides read TGCAGCGGCCACTACTCGAACACTGAAGCTTTCTTT.

This clone was detected only a few times. The genes are TRBV7-9 and TRBJ2-3; possibly TRBD2 for D (6 bases). The CDR3 contains 13 residues. Germline V lookup: CDR1 SEHNR, CDR2 FQNEAQ (reference sequence). V lost 5 bases to trimming and J lost 8 bases, with 14 bases between them. The CDR3 region is CASSPGGAGTQYF. The CDR3 bases are TGTGCCAGCAGCCCTGGCGGGGCTGGTACGCAGTATTTT.

The chain uses TRBV29-1 and TRBJ1-2, with TRBD1 identical over 7 bases. J gave up 3 bases and V 6 bases, and 10 bases lay outside the gene matches. Germline V gene data show CDR1 as SQVTM and CDR2 as ANQGSEA. The CDR3 sequence is 14 residues long. CDR3 coding DNA: TGCAGCGTCGGTCCTCGACAGGGCGACTATGGCTACACCTTC. As protein: CSVGPRQGDYGYTF.

The V gene is TRBV4-1, the J gene TRBJ1-5, with 10 bases fitting TRBD1. There are 16 residues in the CDR3. The V segment lost 1 base and the J segment 7 bases; nucleotides outside the gene matches: 7. Germline-derived CDR1 and CDR2 are MGHRA and YSYEKL. The CDR3 DNA follows: TGCGCCAGCAGCCAAGGACAGGGGGCAAAGGGACAGCCCCAGCATTTT. Encoded protein: CASSQGQGAKGQPQHF.

The rearrangement joins TRBV9 to TRBJ2-3; TRBD2 is a possible D gene (7 bases). The germline V and J ends were trimmed by 6 bases and 4 bases, with 15 bases remaining between them. The germline CDR1 and CDR2 sequences are SGDLS and YYNGEE. This CDR3 is 14 amino acids long. CDR3 sequence (DNA): TGTGCCAGCAAGGCCCAGGGGAGGGCAGATACGCAGTATTTT. Translating it yields CASKAQGRADTQYF. The full variable domain, rest sourced from reference TRBV9 and TRBJ2-3, is DSGVTQTPKHLITATGQRVTLRCSPRSGDLSVYWYQQSLDQGLQFLIQYYNGEERAKGNILERFSAQQFPDLHSELNLSSLELGDSALYFCASKAQGRADTQYFGPGTRLTVL.

The gene calls are TRBV6-1 and TRBJ1-5, with a tentative D call TRBD1 (5 bases). V lost 3 bases and J lost 7, with 16 bases in between. The V gene's germline CDR1 is MNHNS and CDR2 SASEGT. The CDR3 is 15 residues long. DNA for the CDR3: TGTGCCAGCAGTGAGGCTTTAAGTAACAGGCAGCCCCAGCATTTT. As protein: CASSEALSNRQPQHF.

The chain is built from TRBV15 and TRBJ1-5; TRBD1 aligns across 10 bases. V shed 2 bases and J 6 bases; nucleotides not matched to a gene: 10. This CDR3 is 17 amino acids long. Germline V gene data show CDR1 as LNHNV and CDR2 as YYDKDF (reference sequence). CDR3 in amino acids: CATSRNTGTGVAQPQHF. CDR3 in DNA: TGTGCCACCAGCAGAAACACCGGGACAGGGGTTGCTCAGCCCCAGCATTTT. The full variable domain, in which reference TRBV15 and TRBJ1-5 provide the parts outside the CDR3, is DAMVIQNPRYQVTQFGKPVTLSCSQTLNHNVMYWYQQKSSQAPKLLFHYYDKDFNNEADTPDNFQSRRPNTSFCFLDIRSPGLGDTAMYLCATSRNTGTGVAQPQHFGDGTRLSIL.

The count of this clone is one. The chain links TRBV4-2 to TRBJ2-5; maybe TRBD2 (5 bases). The V and J ends lost 1 base and 2 bases respectively, with 11 bases between them. Germline V lookup: CDR1 LGHNA, CDR2 YNFKEQ. The CDR3 is 15 residues long. For the CDR3, the DNA is TGTGCCAGCAGCCAAGCTAGCATACCGCAAGAGACCCAGTACTTC. It codes for CASSQASIPQETQYF.

This clone was detected once. The CDR3 spells CASSLSRLAETQYF. CDR3 sequence (DNA): TGTGCCAGCAGCTTGAGTCGCCTAGCAGAGACCCAGTACTTC. The gene calls are TRBV11-3 and TRBJ2-5; the D gene is possibly TRBD2 (5 bases). The CDR3 has 14 amino acids. Germline CDR1 SGHNT, CDR2 YENEEA. The V gene lost 3 bases and the J gene lost 4 bases, with 12 bases spanning the gap.

The chain uses TRBV19 and TRBJ1-2, with D hard to call. The germline gives CDR1 LNHDA, CDR2 SQIVND (reference sequence). The CDR3 has 14 residues. The V end lost 2 bases, the J end lost 2 bases, and 9 bases lay between the germline ends. The CDR3 reads CASSINGENYGYTF. As DNA, the CDR3 is TGTGCCAGTAGTATAAACGGCGAGAACTATGGCTACACCTTC.

The chain links TRBV30 to TRBJ2-7; unclear D gene. V shed 0 bases and J shed 4 bases, with 16 bases lying between them. The CDR3 extends over 15 amino acids. From germline, CDR1 is GTSNPN and CDR2 SVGIG (reference sequence). The CDR3 loop is CAWSVRGRLLYEQYF. CDR3 in DNA: TGTGCCTGGAGTGTACGAGGCAGGCTTTTGTACGAGCAGTACTTC.

The rearrangement links TRBV7-9 to TRBJ2-2; D not certain. The CDR3 extends over 12 amino acids. V dropped 4 bases and J dropped 5 bases, with 5 bases sitting between them. Germline assignment: CDR1 SEHNR and CDR2 FQNEAQ (reference sequence). CDR3 bases: TGTGCCAGCAGCTCCGATACCGGGGAGCTGTTTTTT. Translating gives CASSSDTGELFF.

The chain joins TRBV30 to TRBJ1-1; D possibly corresponds to TRBD1 (6 bases). This CDR3 has 15 amino acids. The V gene's germline CDR1 is GTSNPN and CDR2 SVGIG (reference sequence). The V end was cut by 0 bases, the J end by 3 bases, with 14 bases between. The CDR3 is CAWSVLGGKDTEAFF. The CDR3 bases are TGTGCCTGGAGTGTACTAGGGGGGAAGGACACTGAAGCTTTCTTT.

V gene TRBV6-1 combines with J gene TRBJ1-5; the D gene is possibly TRBD1 (5 bases). Trimming pared 7 bases from V and 8 bases from J, leaving 21 bases between. CDR1 is MNHNS and CDR2 is SASEGT in the germline V gene. The CDR3 consists of 15 residues. The CDR3: CASTITRTQSKPQHF. In nucleotides, the CDR3 is TGTGCCAGCACAATTACTCGGACACAATCAAAGCCCCAGCATTTT.

The rearrangement joins TRBV13 to TRBJ2-7; unclear D gene. The CDR3 has 13 amino acids. Germline-derived CDR1 and CDR2 are PRHDT and FYEKMQ (reference sequence). V was pared by 0 bases and J by 5 bases, with 8 bases between. CDR3 in DNA: TGTGCCAGCAGCTTAGGGACCGCCAACGAGCAGTACTTC. Translation: CASSLGTANEQYF.